Below, 25 T cell receptor beta chains from the same sample are listed, as sequenced in a study of blood T cell repertoires in COVID-19. Libraries were prepared by immunoSEQ multiplex PCR; TCRdb keeps only in-frame clonotypes and omits some of them. The sample yields approximately 290,000 clones, around nine tenths seen once. Sequencing was performed on peripheral blood. All receptors derive from a woman aged 25-40 years with COVID-19, enrolled during active disease.

This chain connects TRBV6-2 or TRBV6-3 to TRBJ1-4; TRBD1 might be the D (6 bases). CDR3 size: 17 residues. Germline CDR1 and CDR2: MNHEY and SVGEGT. The V end lost 5 bases, the J end lost 0 bases, and 16 bases lay between the germline ends. The chain's CDR3 is CASSTRQDYATNEKLFF. CDR3 sequence (DNA): TGTGCCAGCAGTACCCGACAGGATTACGCAACTAATGAAAAACTGTTTTTT.

This chain links TRBV27 with TRBJ1-2, with 10 bases that match TRBD1. The V gene's germline CDR1 is MNHEY and CDR2 SMNVEV (reference sequence). The J segment lost 7 bases and the V segment lost 5 bases, leaving 7 bases of the junction unmatched. The CDR3 runs to 14 residues. The CDR3 DNA reads as TGTGCCAGCAGTCCGGACAGGGGGTATCTTGGCTACACCTTC. Its protein is CASSPDRGYLGYTF.

V usage is TRBV19 and J usage is TRBJ1-2; D gene uncertain. Per the germline V gene, CDR1 is LNHDA and CDR2 is SQIVND (reference sequence). The CDR3 runs to 13 residues. The germline V and J ends were trimmed by 11 bases and 3 bases, with 16 bases remaining between them. In DNA form, the CDR3 reads TGTGCCTGTCGGGAGGCAACTGACTATGGCTACACCTTC. It codes for CACREATDYGYTF.

The sample holds one count of this clone. CDR3 sequence reads: CASSPAGSGGEDTQYF. DNA of the CDR3: TGCGCCAGCAGCCCGGCGGGTAGCGGGGGGGAGGATACGCAGTATTTT. The gene calls are TRBV5-1 and TRBJ2-3, with TRBD2 matching 11 bases. The CDR3 length is 16 residues. CDR1 is SGHRS, CDR2 YFSETQ, per germline. Unmatched junction bases numbered 10, after V lost 4 bases and J lost 6 bases.

The chain is built from TRBV6-5 and TRBJ1-6; weak D call: TRBD1 (5 bases). V dropped 6 bases and J dropped 4 bases, with 7 bases sitting between them. Germline CDR1 is MNHEY and CDR2 is SVGAGI. This CDR3 comprises 13 residues. The chain's CDR3 is CASRRQYNSPLHF. The CDR3 DNA follows: TGTGCCAGCAGACGACAGTATAATTCACCCCTCCACTTT.

The V call is TRBV7-9, the J call TRBJ2-7; 9 bases agree with TRBD1. The CDR3 covers 14 residues. J was trimmed by 4 bases and V by 5 bases; bases with no gene match: 6. Germline V gene lookup returns CDR1 SEHNR and CDR2 FQNEAQ (reference sequence). The CDR3: CASSPGQGVYEQYF. CDR3 in DNA: TGTGCCAGCAGCCCGGGACAGGGAGTGTACGAGCAGTACTTC.

This chain uses TRBV19 with TRBJ1-1, with TRBD1 as a possible D gene (6 bases). The V gene lost 7 bases and the J gene lost 1 base, with 10 bases spanning the gap. The CDR3 has 13 residues. Germline V gene data show CDR1 as LNHDA and CDR2 as SQIVND (reference sequence). The CDR3, as DNA: TGTGCCAGTAAAGAGACAGGGAACACTGAAGCTTTCTTT. It encodes CASKETGNTEAFF. Using reference TRBV19 and TRBJ1-1 for the parts outside the CDR3, the full variable domain is DGGITQSPKYLFRKEGQNVTLSCEQNLNHDAMYWYRQDPGQGLRLIYYSQIVNDFQKGDIAEGYSVSREKKESFPLTVTSAQKNPTAFYLCASKETGNTEAFFGQGTRLTVV.

The V gene is TRBV27, the J gene TRBJ2-5, with D perhaps TRBD1 (6 bases). There are 13 residues in the CDR3. Germline lookup yields CDR1 MNHEY and CDR2 SMNVEV (reference sequence). V gave up 5 bases and J gave up 6 bases, with 13 bases separating them. The CDR3 DNA reads as TGTGCCAGCAGTAGTGTGGGGGCGAAGACCCAGTACTTC. It specifies CASSSVGAKTQYF.

This clone was found once. This chain links TRBV19 with TRBJ1-4; no firm D call. V lost 9 bases, J lost 4 bases, and 12 bases lay in between. Germline CDR1 and CDR2: LNHDA and SQIVND (reference sequence). The CDR3 loop spans 13 amino acids. The CDR3 reads CARLNSHNEKLFF. The CDR3 DNA is TGTGCCAGGTTAAACAGTCATAATGAAAAACTGTTTTTT. The full variable domain, in which reference TRBV19 and TRBJ1-4 provide the parts outside the CDR3, is DGGITQSPKYLFRKEGQNVTLSCEQNLNHDAMYWYRQDPGQGLRLIYYSQIVNDFQKGDIAEGYSVSREKKESFPLTVTSAQKNPTAFYLCARLNSHNEKLFFGSGTQLSVL.

The rearrangement uses TRBV27 and TRBJ2-7, with 9 bases identical to TRBD2. The CDR3 is made up of 15 amino acids. V trimming: 5 bases; J trimming: 4 bases; junction bases outside the gene matches: 9. From germline, CDR1 is MNHEY and CDR2 SMNVEV (reference sequence). CDR3 sequence reads: CASSPQAGGTYEQYF. In DNA form, the CDR3 reads TGTGCCAGCAGTCCGCAAGCGGGGGGAACTTACGAGCAGTACTTC.

This chain links TRBV7-2 with TRBJ2-3, with D tentatively TRBD2 (5 bases). Germline V gene data show CDR1 as SGHTA and CDR2 as FQGNSA. Trimming took 5 bases from V and 8 from J, leaving 14 bases between them. The CDR3 covers 13 residues. This chain's CDR3 is CASSAAHRGTQYF. The CDR3 nucleotides are TGTGCCAGCAGCGCGGCCCACCGGGGTACGCAGTATTTT.

In its sample, this clone was seen a few times. The chain has TRBV20-1 and TRBJ1-1; D unresolved. CDR3 length: 11 residues. Per germline, CDR1 DFQATT and CDR2 SNEGSKA (reference sequence). Trimming left V 1 base short and J 5 bases short, with 5 bases between. Here the CDR3 reads CSARGRTEAFF. DNA for the CDR3: TGCAGTGCTAGAGGGAGGACTGAAGCTTTCTTT.

The chain links TRBV7-9 to TRBJ1-5; the D is unclear. Germline V gene data show CDR1 as SEHNR and CDR2 as FQNEAQ (reference sequence). Trimming removed 4 bases at V and 0 bases at J, with 16 bases between. The CDR3 length is 17 residues. The CDR3 loop is CASSSGGPSYSNQPQHF. CDR3 DNA: TGTGCCAGCAGCTCTGGCGGCCCCTCTTATAGCAATCAGCCCCAGCATTTT. Drawing the rest from reference TRBV7-9 and TRBJ1-5, the complete variable domain is DTGVSQNPRHKITKRGQNVTFRCDPISEHNRLYWYRQTLGQGPEFLTYFQNEAQLEKSRLLSDRFSAERPKGSFSTLEIQRTEQGDSAMYLCASSSGGPSYSNQPQHFGDGTRLSIL.

This sequence joins TRBV28 and TRBJ2-7; D is perhaps TRBD1 (6 bases). The CDR3 spans 13 residues. Germline V CDR1 and CDR2: MDHEN, SYDVKM. V was pared by 5 bases and J by 3 bases, with 11 bases between. The CDR3: CASSMWTVYEQYF. The DNA for the CDR3 is TGTGCCAGCAGTATGTGGACAGTCTACGAGCAGTACTTC. The full variable domain, completed using reference TRBV28 and TRBJ2-7, is DVKVTQSSRYLVKRTGEKVFLECVQDMDHENMFWYRQDPGLGLRLIYFSYDVKMKEKGDIPEGYSVSREKKERFSLILESASTNQTSMYLCASSMWTVYEQYFGPGTRLTVT.

The J gene is TRBJ2-3, the V gene TRBV6-1, with TRBD2 matching 11 bases. Trimming cost V 7 bases and J 7 bases; bases outside gene matches: 4. Germline CDR1 and CDR2: MNHNS and SASEGT. The CDR3 runs to 13 residues. CDR3 DNA: TGTGCCAGCATAGCGGGGGGGTTAAATACGCAGTATTTT. Translated, it gives CASIAGGLNTQYF.

The chain is built from TRBV5-1 and TRBJ2-1; 8 bases align to TRBD1. Germline V gene data show CDR1 as SGHRS and CDR2 as YFSETQ. V lost 0 bases and J lost 5; bases outside the gene matches: 10. The CDR3 contains 17 residues. CDR3 in DNA: TGCGCCAGCAGCTTGGCGGTACCAGGGGGCCTAAACAATGAGCAGTTCTTC. This sequence encodes CASSLAVPGGLNNEQFF.

This chain joins TRBV7-9 and TRBJ2-3; TRBD2 matches at 7 bases. V shed 5 bases and J 4 bases; nucleotides not matched to a gene: 15. Germline CDR1 SEHNR, CDR2 FQNEAQ (reference sequence). The CDR3 spans 17 residues. CDR3 protein: CASSHPRTSQEADTQYF. CDR3 DNA sequence: TGTGCCAGCAGCCACCCACGGACTAGTCAAGAGGCAGATACGCAGTATTTT. Based on the CDR3 plus reference TRBV7-9 and TRBJ2-3, the full variable domain is DTGVSQNPRHKITKRGQNVTFRCDPISEHNRLYWYRQTLGQGPEFLTYFQNEAQLEKSRLLSDRFSAERPKGSFSTLEIQRTEQGDSAMYLCASSHPRTSQEADTQYFGPGTRLTVL.

The chain couples TRBV6-2 or TRBV6-3 to TRBJ1-2, with D maybe TRBD1 (6 bases). V was trimmed by 5 bases and J by 2 bases, leaving 12 bases between them. Germline CDR1 is MNHEY and CDR2 is SVGEGT. The CDR3 consists of 14 residues. The DNA for the CDR3 is TGTGCCAGCAGTCCGACTGGGGGCAACTATGGCTACACCTTC. Its protein product is CASSPTGGNYGYTF.

This rearrangement joins TRBV5-5 to TRBJ2-1; D possibly corresponds to TRBD1 (5 bases). The ends were cut back, 0 bases at V and 2 bases at J, with 9 bases in the middle. This CDR3 has 15 amino acids. Germline lookup yields CDR1 SGHKS and CDR2 YYEKEE (reference sequence). In DNA, the CDR3 is TGTGCCAGCAGCTTGGCAGGGTTGGCCTACAATGAGCAGTTCTTC. As protein: CASSLAGLAYNEQFF.

This rearrangement joins TRBV7-8 to TRBJ2-7; D ambiguous. CDR1 and CDR2 from the germline V gene are SGHVS and FQNEAQ. Trimming removed 0 bases at V and 0 bases at J, with 15 bases between. The CDR3 totals 17 residues. CDR3 amino acids: CASSLAAWRRLSYEQYF. For the CDR3, the DNA is TGTGCCAGCAGCTTAGCGGCGTGGCGGCGGCTCTCCTACGAGCAGTACTTC.

This clone was detected only once. The CDR3 is CASSQDRTGLYEQYF. The CDR3 DNA sequence: TGTGCCAGCAGCCAAGATCGGACAGGTCTCTACGAGCAGTACTTC. This chain links TRBV3-1 (or the pseudogene TRBV3-2) with TRBJ2-7; 7 bases map to TRBD1. Germline V gene lookup returns CDR1 LGHDT and CDR2 YNNKEL (reference sequence). J gave up 3 bases and V 0 bases, and 5 bases lay outside the gene matches. The CDR3 length is 15 residues.

The J gene is TRBJ2-3, the V gene TRBV10-3; 9 bases are a match to TRBD1. The CDR3 is made up of 15 amino acids. V was pared by 8 bases and J by 2 bases, with 8 bases of the junction left unmatched. Germline V CDR1 and CDR2: ENHRY, SYGVKD. CDR3 nucleotide sequence: TGTGCCATCCGGACAGGGGAGTTTTCCACAGATACGCAGTATTTT. It codes for CAIRTGEFSTDTQYF.

The chain joins TRBV7-9 to TRBJ2-7, with 9 bases identical to TRBD1. This CDR3 comprises 13 residues. The germline CDR1 and CDR2 sequences are SEHNR and FQNEAQ (reference sequence). J gave up 3 bases and V 8 bases, and 5 bases lay outside the gene matches. The CDR3 DNA reads TGTGCCAGCGGGGGGACAGGGAACTACGAGCAGTACTTC. As protein: CASGGTGNYEQYF. Drawing the rest from reference TRBV7-9 and TRBJ2-7, the complete variable domain is DTGVSQNPRHKITKRGQNVTFRCDPISEHNRLYWYRQTLGQGPEFLTYFQNEAQLEKSRLLSDRFSAERPKGSFSTLEIQRTEQGDSAMYLCASGGTGNYEQYFGPGTRLTVT.

The chain joins TRBV11-3 to TRBJ2-1, with 9 nucleotides matching TRBD1. Trimming took 4 bases from V and 1 from J; bases not matched to a gene: 2. Germline CDR1 is SGHNT and CDR2 is YENEEA. The CDR3 extends over 15 amino acids. The CDR3 loop reads CASSSGQGSYNEQFF. The CDR3 nucleotides are TGTGCCAGCAGCTCCGGACAGGGGTCCTACAATGAGCAGTTCTTC. Supplemented by reference TRBV11-3 and TRBJ2-1, the full variable domain reads EAGVVQSPRYKIIEKKQPVAFWCNPISGHNTLYWYLQNLGQGPELLIRYENEEAVDDSQLPKDRFSAERLKGVDSTLKIQPAELGDSAVYLCASSSGQGSYNEQFFGPGTRLTVL.

V and J are TRBV6-5 and TRBJ1-2; D not resolved. This CDR3 has 15 amino acids. The V and J ends lost 6 bases and 4 bases respectively, with 18 bases between them. Germline-derived CDR1 and CDR2 are MNHEY and SVGAGI. The CDR3 nucleotides are TGTGCCAGCAGCCCCATTGAGGGCGCGGGCTATGGCTACACCTTC. This gives the protein CASSPIEGAGYGYTF.